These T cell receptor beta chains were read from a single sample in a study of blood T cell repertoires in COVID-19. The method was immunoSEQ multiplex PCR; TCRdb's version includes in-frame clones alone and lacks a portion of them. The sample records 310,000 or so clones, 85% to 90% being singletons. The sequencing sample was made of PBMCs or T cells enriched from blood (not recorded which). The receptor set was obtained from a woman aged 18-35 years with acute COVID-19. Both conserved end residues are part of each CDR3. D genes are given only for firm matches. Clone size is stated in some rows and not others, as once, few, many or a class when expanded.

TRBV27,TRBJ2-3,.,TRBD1,TGTGCCAGCAGCCGGACAGGGGATACAGATACGCAGTATTTT,CASSRTGDTDTQYF
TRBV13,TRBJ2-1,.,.,TGTGCCAGCAGCTTAGTTTATCGTAGTGAGCAGTTCTTC,CASSLVYRSEQFF
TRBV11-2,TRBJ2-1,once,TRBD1,TGTGCCAGCAGCCGCCGACAGGGTGGGTACAATGAGCAGTTCTTC,CASSRRQGGYNEQFF
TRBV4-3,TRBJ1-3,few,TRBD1,TGCGCCAGCAGCCAAGTCGTGGGGACAGCCTCTGGAAACACCATATATTTT,CASSQVVGTASGNTIYF
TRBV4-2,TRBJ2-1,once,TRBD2,TGTGCCAGCAGCCAAGATCTGGGTTTGGCGGGAGATGAGCAGTTCTTC,CASSQDLGLAGDEQFF
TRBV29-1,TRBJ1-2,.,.,TGCAGCGTTGAAGTAATAGTAAACTATGGCTACACCTTC,CSVEVIVNYGYTF
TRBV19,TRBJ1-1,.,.,TGTGCCAGTAGCCGACAGGTTTACACTGAAGCTTTCTTT,CASSRQVYTEAFF
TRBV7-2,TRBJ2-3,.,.,TGTGCCAGCAGCTCCTCCCCTTACACAGATACGCAGTATTTT,CASSSSPYTDTQYF
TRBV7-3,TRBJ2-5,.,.,TGTGCCAGCAGCTCGCTACAGGGAGAAAACGTCCCCAAAGAGACCCAGTACTTC,CASSSLQGENVPKETQYF
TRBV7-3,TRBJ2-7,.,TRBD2,TGTGCCAGCAGCCCCGGGGGGGGCCGTCGGGAGCAGTACTTC,CASSPGGGRREQYF
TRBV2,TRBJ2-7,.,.,TGTGCCAGCAGTGTGGGACTTTCCTACGAGCAGTACTTC,CASSVGLSYEQYF
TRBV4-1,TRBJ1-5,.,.,TGCGCCAGCAGGATCCACCCAGGGGATGGGGATCAGCCCCAGCATTTT,CASRIHPGDGDQPQHF
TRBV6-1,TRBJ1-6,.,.,TGTGCCAGCAGTGAAGCTCTGGGCAGGCTTAATTCACCCCTCCACTTT,CASSEALGRLNSPLHF
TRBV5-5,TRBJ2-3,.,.,TGTGCCAGCAGCTTGGTTTTCGGACAGACCCCTAGCACAGATACGCAGTATTTT,CASSLVFGQTPSTDTQYF
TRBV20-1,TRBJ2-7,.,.,TGCAGTGCCAAACGAGCCTACGAGCAGTACTTC,CSAKRAYEQYF
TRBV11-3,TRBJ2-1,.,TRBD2,TGTGCCAGCAGCTTAGGGGGGACTAGCGGGAGCAATGAGCAGTTCTTC,CASSLGGTSGSNEQFF
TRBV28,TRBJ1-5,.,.,TGTGCCAGCAGGCTAAGACAGGTTCTTAGCAATCAGCCCCAGCATTTT,CASRLRQVLSNQPQHF
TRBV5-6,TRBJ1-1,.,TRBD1,TGTGCCAGCAGCGAGGACAGGGGGCGAATTCGCACTGAAGCTTTCTTT,CASSEDRGRIRTEAFF
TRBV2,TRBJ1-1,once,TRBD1,TGTGCCAGCAGTGAGGACAGGGGGTTTGCTGAAGCTTTCTTT,CASSEDRGFAEAFF
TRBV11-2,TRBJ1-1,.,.,TGTGCCAGCAGCTTATCTCCGCGCCACACTGAAGCTTTCTTT,CASSLSPRHTEAFF
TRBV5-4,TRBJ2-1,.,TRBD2,TGTGCCAGCAGCTTGACAGCGGGAAACCTCAATGAGCAGTTCTTC,CASSLTAGNLNEQFF
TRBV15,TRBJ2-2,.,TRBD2,TGTGCCACCAGCCCCCTTAGACTAGCGGGATATAAGCTGAACACCGGGGAGCTGTTTTTT,CATSPLRLAGYKLNTGELFF
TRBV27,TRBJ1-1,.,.,TGTGCCAGCAGTTTAAATTTTCGGGGTCTTGGGGTCGCTTTCTTT,CASSLNFRGLGVAFF
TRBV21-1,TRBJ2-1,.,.,TGTGCCAGCAGCAAAGGTACGGGAGTTATTAAGTCCTACAATGAGCAGTTCTTC,CASSKGTGVIKSYNEQFF
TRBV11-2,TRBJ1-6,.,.,TGTGCCAGCAGCAACCAGGGCAGGGGAAATTCACCCCTCCACTTT,CASSNQGRGNSPLHF
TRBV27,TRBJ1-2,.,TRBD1,TGTGCCAGCAGGACATCGACAGGGATTTATGGCTACACCTTC,CASRTSTGIYGYTF
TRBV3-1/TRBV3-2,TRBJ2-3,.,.,TGTGCCAGCAGCCAGCTACGCACAGATACGCAGTATTTT,CASSQLRTDTQYF